The present entry profiles one T cell receptor beta chain with its context. Its specificity is not known. This sample was taken from a study of cytotoxic CD8 clonotypes in ibrutinib-treated CLL. Study outcomes and limitations: Clonality at baseline surpassed age-matched healthy donors and tracked circulating CD8+ T-cell counts. The clonality went up when patients responded to ibrutinib and dropped back toward baseline at progression.

Clones were sequenced by immunoSEQ multiplex PCR, and TCRdb holds only the in-frame ones, with some missing. The sample lists 15,000 to 20,000 clones; 81% were seen once. CDR1 is SGHTA, CDR2 FQGTGA, per germline. CDR3 length: 15 residues. Deletions cut 3 bases from V and 3 bases from J, with 14 bases between. This specimen consisted of PBMCs, obtained before ibrutinib treatment. The TCR originated in a human donor with chronic lymphocytic leukemia. The V call is TRBV7-3, the J call TRBJ2-5; weak D call: TRBD2 (6 bases). The CDR3 bases are TGTGCCAGCAGCTTTCCAGGGCGGGGAAAAGAGACCCAGTACTTC. It codes for CASSFPGRGKETQYF.